A selection of T cell receptor beta chains follows, all from one sample in a study of blood T cell repertoires in COVID-19. Profiling relied on immunoSEQ multiplex PCR, and the TCRdb table lists in-frame clones only, not all of them. The sample has more than 95,000 clones; over 65% are singletons. The sequenced sample was peripheral blood. These TCRs come from a man in his 60s with acute or convalescent COVID-19. Each CDR3 is given with its conserved first and last residue. The order of the fields is V gene, CDR3 length, J gene, D gene, clone size, CDR3 protein, CDR3 DNA. The D gene is left open where the match is weak. Rows give clone size only sometimes, using once, few, many, or a class for an expanded clone.

v_gene: TRBV28; len: 13; j_gene: TRBJ2-7; d_gene: .; abundance: .; CDR3aa: CASSSPPSNEQYF; CDR3nt: TGTGCCAGCAGTTCCCCCCCAAGCAACGAGCAGTACTTC
v_gene: TRBV10-3; len: 16; j_gene: TRBJ2-2; d_gene: TRBD1; abundance: .; CDR3aa: CAISERQGALTGELFF; CDR3nt: TGTGCCATCAGTGAAAGACAGGGGGCGCTGACCGGGGAGCTGTTTTTT
v_gene: TRBV3-1/TRBV3-2; len: 15; j_gene: TRBJ1-5; d_gene: .; abundance: .; CDR3aa: CASSLQGRSDQPQHF; CDR3nt: TGTGCCAGCAGCCTCCAAGGCCGCAGCGATCAGCCCCAGCATTTT
v_gene: TRBV6-5; len: 15; j_gene: TRBJ1-4; d_gene: .; abundance: .; CDR3aa: CASSYSGGPQEKLFF; CDR3nt: TGTGCCAGCAGTTACTCCGGGGGGCCCCAGGAAAAACTGTTTTTT
v_gene: TRBV6-1; len: 13; j_gene: TRBJ2-3; d_gene: TRBD1; abundance: .; CDR3aa: CASSEQGADTQYF; CDR3nt: TGTGCCAGCAGTGAGCAGGGGGCGGATACGCAGTATTTT
v_gene: TRBV18; len: 13; j_gene: TRBJ2-1; d_gene: .; abundance: .; CDR3aa: CASSPPFRSEQFF; CDR3nt: TGTGCCAGCTCACCACCCTTCCGGTCCGAGCAGTTCTTC
v_gene: TRBV9; len: 12; j_gene: TRBJ2-7; d_gene: .; abundance: .; CDR3aa: CASSPGGGRQYF; CDR3nt: TGTGCCAGCAGCCCAGGTGGAGGGAGGCAGTACTTC
v_gene: TRBV5-1; len: 13; j_gene: TRBJ2-2; d_gene: .; abundance: .; CDR3aa: CASSKQGPGELFF; CDR3nt: TGCGCCAGCAGCAAACAGGGACCCGGGGAGCTGTTTTTT
v_gene: TRBV27; len: 18; j_gene: TRBJ2-1; d_gene: TRBD2; abundance: .; CDR3aa: CASSPPTGLAGVYNEQFF; CDR3nt: TGTGCCAGCAGTCCCCCCACGGGACTAGCGGGAGTCTACAATGAGCAGTTCTTC
v_gene: TRBV19; len: 15; j_gene: TRBJ2-7; d_gene: TRBD2; abundance: .; CDR3aa: CASSRGTSGTYEQYF; CDR3nt: TGTGCCAGTAGTAGGGGGACTAGCGGCACCTACGAGCAGTACTTC
v_gene: TRBV7-6; len: 13; j_gene: TRBJ2-2; d_gene: .; abundance: .; CDR3aa: CASSQGLGGELFF; CDR3nt: TGTGCCAGCAGCCAGGGGTTGGGCGGGGAGCTGTTTTTT
v_gene: TRBV5-1; len: 14; j_gene: TRBJ2-3; d_gene: TRBD1; abundance: .; CDR3aa: CASSRDRFTDTQYF; CDR3nt: TGCGCCAGCAGCCGGGACAGGTTCACAGATACGCAGTATTTT
v_gene: TRBV7-9; len: 14; j_gene: TRBJ2-3; d_gene: .; abundance: .; CDR3aa: CASSQGGMIDTQYF; CDR3nt: TGTGCCAGCAGTCAGGGTGGCATGATAGATACGCAGTATTTT
v_gene: TRBV19; len: 14; j_gene: TRBJ2-7; d_gene: .; abundance: once; CDR3aa: CASSTRTGDYEQYF; CDR3nt: TGTGCCAGTAGTACCCGGACTGGGGATTACGAGCAGTACTTC
v_gene: TRBV4-1; len: 16; j_gene: TRBJ2-4; d_gene: .; abundance: .; CDR3aa: CASSQAGGATKNIQYF; CDR3nt: TGCGCCAGCAGCCAAGCTGGGGGCGCGACCAAAAACATTCAGTACTTC
v_gene: TRBV6-2/TRBV6-3; len: 13; j_gene: TRBJ1-1; d_gene: .; abundance: .; CDR3aa: CASSSVQEAEAFF; CDR3nt: TGTGCCAGCAGTTCCGTCCAGGAGGCTGAAGCTTTCTTT
v_gene: TRBV15; len: 15; j_gene: TRBJ1-3; d_gene: .; abundance: once; CDR3aa: CATSSKSGAGNTIYF; CDR3nt: TGTGCCACCAGCAGTAAATCAGGGGCTGGAAACACCATATATTTT
v_gene: TRBV6-6; len: 15; j_gene: TRBJ2-3; d_gene: TRBD1; abundance: few; CDR3aa: CASTPGQGPTDTQYF; CDR3nt: TGTGCCAGCACCCCGGGACAGGGGCCAACAGATACGCAGTATTTT
v_gene: TRBV6-1; len: 13; j_gene: TRBJ1-2; d_gene: .; abundance: .; CDR3aa: CASSDRGRGGYTF; CDR3nt: TGTGCCAGCAGTGACCGCGGGAGGGGAGGCTACACCTTC
v_gene: TRBV24-1; len: 14; j_gene: TRBJ1-5; d_gene: TRBD1; abundance: .; CDR3aa: CATSDRTGGQPQHF; CDR3nt: TGTGCCACCAGTGATCGGACAGGTGGTCAGCCCCAGCATTTT
v_gene: TRBV28; len: 14; j_gene: TRBJ1-1; d_gene: TRBD1; abundance: few; CDR3aa: CASSGQGLNTEAFF; CDR3nt: TGTGCCAGCAGTGGACAGGGGTTGAACACTGAAGCTTTCTTT
v_gene: TRBV28; len: 14; j_gene: TRBJ1-1; d_gene: .; abundance: few; CDR3aa: CASTQTGFNTEAFF; CDR3nt: TGTGCCAGTACACAGACAGGATTTAACACTGAAGCTTTCTTT
v_gene: TRBV5-1; len: 11; j_gene: TRBJ1-3; d_gene: TRBD1; abundance: .; CDR3aa: CASRDDRGIYF; CDR3nt: TGCGCCAGCAGGGACGACAGGGGCATATATTTT
v_gene: TRBV19; len: 16; j_gene: TRBJ1-5; d_gene: TRBD1; abundance: .; CDR3aa: CASSGGLAQGYQPQHF; CDR3nt: TGTGCCAGTAGTGGGGGTCTCGCACAGGGGTATCAGCCCCAGCATTTT
v_gene: TRBV19; len: 13; j_gene: TRBJ1-5; d_gene: .; abundance: few; CDR3aa: CASSLVRGQPQHF; CDR3nt: TGTGCCAGTAGTTTGGTCCGGGGGCAGCCCCAGCATTTT
v_gene: TRBV5-1; len: 15; j_gene: TRBJ1-2; d_gene: .; abundance: few; CDR3aa: CASSPTGKTNYGYTF; CDR3nt: TGCGCCAGCAGCCCGACAGGAAAGACTAACTATGGCTACACCTTC
v_gene: TRBV6-5; len: 15; j_gene: TRBJ1-2; d_gene: TRBD1; abundance: few; CDR3aa: CASSYSPGQGKDYTF; CDR3nt: TGTGCCAGCAGTTACTCACCGGGACAGGGGAAGGACTACACCTTC
v_gene: TRBV4-1; len: 17; j_gene: TRBJ2-3; d_gene: .; abundance: .; CDR3aa: CASSQDADSFFTDTQYF; CDR3nt: TGCGCCAGCAGCCAAGATGCGGACAGTTTTTTTACAGATACGCAGTATTTT
v_gene: TRBV4-1; len: 15; j_gene: TRBJ1-2; d_gene: .; abundance: .; CDR3aa: CASSQDPLTVSGYTF; CDR3nt: TGCGCCAGCAGCCAAGATCCCCTCACAGTTTCCGGCTACACCTTC
v_gene: TRBV5-1; len: 18; j_gene: TRBJ1-2; d_gene: TRBD1; abundance: .; CDR3aa: CASSSLPSGSGTGDGYTF; CDR3nt: TGCGCCAGCAGCTCACTACCCTCCGGCTCGGGGACAGGAGATGGCTACACCTTC
v_gene: TRBV6-5; len: 12; j_gene: TRBJ1-1; d_gene: .; abundance: few; CDR3aa: CATRLGVTEAFF; CDR3nt: TGTGCCACACGGCTCGGGGTCACTGAAGCTTTCTTT
v_gene: TRBV3-1/TRBV3-2; len: 16; j_gene: TRBJ2-1; d_gene: TRBD2; abundance: once; CDR3aa: CASSFIVPGGGSEQFF; CDR3nt: TGTGCCAGCAGTTTCATCGTCCCAGGAGGCGGGAGTGAGCAGTTCTTC
v_gene: TRBV19; len: 13; j_gene: TRBJ2-1; d_gene: TRBD2; abundance: .; CDR3aa: CASSPLAGVEQFF; CDR3nt: TGTGCCAGTAGTCCGCTAGCGGGAGTTGAGCAGTTCTTC
v_gene: TRBV10-3; len: 16; j_gene: TRBJ1-2; d_gene: TRBD1; abundance: few; CDR3aa: CAISAPGQGENYGYTF; CDR3nt: TGTGCCATCAGCGCTCCGGGACAGGGTGAGAACTATGGCTACACCTTC
v_gene: TRBV10-1; len: 14; j_gene: TRBJ2-2; d_gene: TRBD2; abundance: .; CDR3aa: CASNAGGNTGELFF; CDR3nt: TGCGCCAGCAATGCGGGGGGGAACACCGGGGAGCTGTTTTTT